This T cell receptor beta chain was identified during a study of cytomegalovirus exposure and HLA in healthy donors. Overall study findings and caveats: Differences between HLA loci emerged in a later analysis of TCR association rates, with DRB1 most and HLA-C fewest.

With regard to this clone: What it binds is unknown.

The primer mix had 60 Vbeta and 13 Jbeta primers. TCRdb's table, derived via immunoSEQ multiplex PCR, lists solely in-frame clones and lacks some. This table has about 78,000 clones, 80% appearing once. Germline CDR1 and CDR2: MNHEY and SVGAGI. Between the trimmed V and J ends, which lost 0 bases and 3 bases, there was a span of 11 bases. This CDR3 has 15 amino acids. The specimen sequenced was PBMCs. The source of this sequence is a woman aged 45 to 65 in good health and CMV-seropositive. This chain joins TRBV6-5 and TRBJ1-2; D is unresolved. This chain's CDR3 is CASSYSWSGDYGYTF. The DNA for the CDR3 is TGTGCCAGCAGTTACTCGTGGTCGGGTGACTATGGCTACACCTTC.